This T cell receptor (beta chain) was identified during a study of T cell responses to AZD1222 COVID-19 vaccine. Assay used: immunoSEQ multiplex PCR; TCRdb lists only in-frame clones, some missing. The sample includes 150,000 to 200,000 clones, roughly 92% seen only once; the top ten take more than 1.5%. Study outcomes and limitations: The study identified only five to seven AZD1222 recipients as seropositive at baseline. Clonal diversity may have been underestimated in mostly white British donors.

As regards this clone: Its antigen is currently unknown.

This receptor was taken from an adult in good health. The material was peripheral blood, obtained on day 0 of AZD1222 vaccination.

CDR3 nucleotide sequence: TGTGCCTCCCGCTCTGGTGAGCAGTTCTTC. As protein: CASRSGEQFF. The chain combines TRBV30 with TRBJ2-1; D gene uncertain. Germline CDR1 reads GTSNPN; CDR2 reads SVGIG (reference sequence). Trimming removed 7 bases from V and 9 bases from J, with 10 bases in between. The CDR3 loop spans 10 amino acids.